Listed below are T cell receptor beta chains from one sample, sequenced in a study of blood T cells in healthy people across ages. TCRdb re-analysed the 5' RACE reads in MiXCR, keeping a single row per CDR3 protein. The sample yields 270,000 or so distinct CDR3 sequences, roughly a quarter seen once. Sequenced input: blood. These receptors were taken from a woman between 70 and 85 years old in good health. Both conserved end residues are part of each CDR3. A D gene is named only where the DNA matches it firmly. Not every row has a clone size; where given, it reads once, few, many or a size class.

j_call	v_call	clone_size	d_call	cdr3_nt	cdr3_aa
TRBJ2-1	TRBV15	many	TRBD2	TGTGCCACCAGGCCTTGGACTAGCGGACTCAATGAGCAGTTCTTC	CATRPWTSGLNEQFF
TRBJ1-2	TRBV29-1	NA	NA	TGCAGCGTTGAGTCAGGGTATCGAAAAGGCTACACCTTC	CSVESGYRKGYTF
TRBJ2-7	TRBV18	NA	NA	TGTGCCAGCTCAATAAACCTCGACTCCTACGAGCAGTACTTC	CASSINLDSYEQYF
TRBJ1-1	TRBV7-3	NA	NA	TGTGCCAGCAGCTCCTTCGGGAACACTGAAGCTTTCTTT	CASSSFGNTEAFF
TRBJ2-5	TRBV4-2	few	NA	TGTGCCAGCAGCTTAACAGGAAAAATCACAGAGACCCAGTACTTC	CASSLTGKITETQYF
TRBJ1-4	TRBV28	few	NA	TGTGCCAGCATTAGGAGCGGGGCTGAAAAACTGTTTTTT	CASIRSGAEKLFF
TRBJ1-4	TRBV7-6	many	NA	TGTGCCAGCAGCTCGCCGACAGGTCGGCATGAAAAACTGTTTTTT	CASSSPTGRHEKLFF
TRBJ2-3	TRBV11-2	NA	TRBD2	TGTGCCAGCAGCCCCGCGTTTAGGACTAGCGGAAGTTTGAAGTATTTT	CASSPAFRTSGSLKYF
TRBJ2-4	TRBV2	few	NA	TGTGCCAGCAGGGGACTGCTAGCCAAAAACATTCAGTACTTC	CASRGLLAKNIQYF
TRBJ2-1	TRBV20-1	NA	TRBD2	TGCAGTGCTTCTAAGCGGGAATCCTACAATGAGCAGTTCTTC	CSASKRESYNEQFF
TRBJ1-1	TRBV7-9	NA	NA	TGTGCCAGCAGCTCATGGGGAAATCAGAACACTGAAGCTTTCTTT	CASSSWGNQNTEAFF
TRBJ1-1	TRBV7-2	NA	NA	TGTGCCAGCAGCTTAGCGCACCGGAACACTGAAGCTTTCTTT	CASSLAHRNTEAFF
TRBJ2-7	TRBV20-1	NA	NA	TGCAGTGCTAGAGTAAGACAGCGATCCTACGAGCAGTACTTC	CSARVRQRSYEQYF
TRBJ2-4	TRBV21-1	NA	NA	TGTGCCAGCTCCCACCCGGACATATCCAAAAACATTCAGTACTTC	CASSHPDISKNIQYF
TRBJ2-7	TRBV3-1	few	TRBD2	TGTGCCAGCAGCCTCTCTAGCGGGGTCCGCCTTGGCGAGCAGTACTTC	CASSLSSGVRLGEQYF
TRBJ2-5	TRBV7-8	NA	TRBD2	TGTGCCAGCAGCTCCGGGACTAGAGAGACCCAGTACTTC	CASSSGTRETQYF
TRBJ1-2	TRBV18	NA	TRBD1	TGTGCCAGCTCACCGGACAGGAATGGCTACACCTTC	CASSPDRNGYTF
TRBJ2-2	TRBV9	NA	NA	TGTGCCAGCAGCGCTCGAATAGAATGGGCCGGGGAGCTGTTTTTT	CASSARIEWAGELFF
TRBJ2-2	TRBV7-3	NA	NA	TGTGCCAGCAGCTTGGGTAGGGGTACCGGGGAGCTGTTTTTT	CASSLGRGTGELFF
TRBJ2-5	TRBV29-1	few	NA	TGCAGCGTTGAAGTGGGGTCTAGCCGAAAAGAGACCCAGTACTTC	CSVEVGSSRKETQYF
TRBJ2-1	TRBV4-3	NA	NA	TGCGCCAGCAGCCAAGATTATTTCCCAGGGGAGATTCACGACAATGAGCAGTTCTTC	CASSQDYFPGEIHDNEQFF
TRBJ2-5	TRBV28	many	TRBD2	TGTGCCAGCAGTTTAGGACTAGCGGGGGCTGAGCTGGAGACCCAGTACTTC	CASSLGLAGAELETQYF
TRBJ2-2	TRBV19	NA	TRBD2	TGTGCCAGTAGTATTTTCGGACTAGCGGGAGGCGCGAACACCGGGGAGCTGTTTTTT	CASSIFGLAGGANTGELFF
TRBJ2-4	TRBV5-8	few	NA	TGTGCCAGCCCCGGGAACTCGGTGGTCAAAAACATTCAGTACTTC	CASPGNSVVKNIQYF
TRBJ2-5	TRBV7-7	NA	TRBD1	TGTGCTAGCAGCTTAGGTCGGACAGGACAAGAGGCCCAGTACTTC	CASSLGRTGQEAQYF
TRBJ2-1	TRBV6-1	NA	NA	TGTGCCAGCCACGGCGGGGTGACTGAGCAGTTCTTC	CASHGGVTEQFF
TRBJ2-7	TRBV6-6	NA	TRBD1	TGTGCCAGCATGAAGAACAGGGGCGACTACGAGCAGTACTTC	CASMKNRGDYEQYF
TRBJ2-3	TRBV12-3/TRBV12-4	NA	TRBD2	TGTGCCAGCAGGGTCCCTAGCGGGAGTGCAGATACGCAGTATTTT	CASRVPSGSADTQYF
TRBJ2-7	TRBV21-1	few	NA	TGTGCCAGCAGCACTCCCACGCAGGGACAGGGACCCTCCGAGCAGTACTTC	CASSTPTQGQGPSEQYF
TRBJ2-2	TRBV10-3	few	TRBD1	TGTGCCATCAGTGAGTCGCAGGGGGCCGGGGAGCTGTTTTTT	CAISESQGAGELFF
TRBJ2-1	TRBV4-3	NA	NA	TGCGCCAGCAGCCAAGATTTCGGTGGGGCTTTCAATGAGCAGTTCTTC	CASSQDFGGAFNEQFF
TRBJ2-4	TRBV20-1	NA	NA	TGCAGTGCCGGTAGGGAGGAGAGCATTCAGTACTTC	CSAGREESIQYF
TRBJ2-5	TRBV29-1	NA	NA	TGCAGCGTGGTGAAGACGGATGTGGAGACCCAGTACTTC	CSVVKTDVETQYF
TRBJ1-5	TRBV19	few	NA	TGTGCCAGTAGTATAAGGGGTGCTCAGCCCCAGCATTTT	CASSIRGAQPQHF
TRBJ2-7	TRBV7-2	few	NA	TGTGCCAGCAGCTCTGTACAGGGTTGGGGCGAGCAGTACTTC	CASSSVQGWGEQYF
TRBJ2-7	TRBV5-6	few	NA	TGTGCCAGCAGCTTGTTGCGATACGAGCAGTACTTC	CASSLLRYEQYF
TRBJ2-2	TRBV2	NA	TRBD2	TGTGCCAGCAGGCCTAGCGGAAGCACCGGGGAGCTGTTTTTT	CASRPSGSTGELFF
TRBJ1-5	TRBV4-1	NA	NA	TGCGCCAGCAGCCTTGAGGACGGAATCAATCAGCCCCAGCATTTT	CASSLEDGINQPQHF
TRBJ1-5	TRBV9	NA	NA	TGTGCCAGCAGCGTAGAACCGACCCTGAATCAGCCCCAGCATTTT	CASSVEPTLNQPQHF
TRBJ2-2	TRBV5-6	few	TRBD1	TGTGCCAGCAGCCTAGTAGGACAGGGCCGCACCGGGGAGCTGTTTTTT	CASSLVGQGRTGELFF
TRBJ2-7	TRBV5-1	NA	NA	TGCGCCAGCAGCGATCAAGGACAGCACGAACAGTACTTC	CASSDQGQHEQYF
TRBJ2-1	TRBV7-3	few	NA	TGTGCCAGCAGTCCTCCAGGGGCAAGCTCCTACAATGAGCAGTTCTTC	CASSPPGASSYNEQFF
TRBJ2-7	TRBV11-3	few	TRBD1	TGTGCCAGCGCGCGGAACCGGGACAGCTACGAGCAGTACTTC	CASARNRDSYEQYF
TRBJ2-7	TRBV3-1	NA	NA	TGTGCCAGCAGTTTCACCCAACAGGGTACCTACGAGCAGTACTTC	CASSFTQQGTYEQYF
TRBJ2-3	TRBV28	NA	NA	TGTGCCAGCAGTCCCCAGGGGACTGTACCAGATACGCAGTATTTT	CASSPQGTVPDTQYF
TRBJ2-1	TRBV5-1	NA	TRBD2	TGCGCCAGCAGAATACTAGCGGGAGGACCAAACAATGAGCAGTTCTTC	CASRILAGGPNNEQFF
TRBJ1-2	TRBV5-1	NA	NA	TGCGCCAGCAGCTTGGAGTTACCCCTCTATGGCTACACCTTC	CASSLELPLYGYTF
TRBJ2-5	TRBV15	NA	NA	TGTGCCCCCAGCAAACAGGGTCGAGGGGAGACCCAGTACTTC	CAPSKQGRGETQYF
TRBJ1-4	TRBV18	few	NA	TGTGCCAGCTCGGAAGAGGGTGCAACTAATGAAAAACTGTTTTTT	CASSEEGATNEKLFF
TRBJ2-3	TRBV5-1	few	TRBD2	TGCGCCAGCAGCTACCTAGCGGCACACACAGATACGCAGTATTTT	CASSYLAAHTDTQYF
TRBJ1-4	TRBV19	NA	NA	TGTGCCAGTAGTATAACCGTCGGTGGGGGAAAACTGTTTTTT	CASSITVGGGKLFF
TRBJ2-5	TRBV14	few	TRBD1	TGTGCCAGCAGCCAACCGACAGGGGACCAAGAGACCCAGTACTTC	CASSQPTGDQETQYF
TRBJ1-4	TRBV3-1	NA	NA	TGTGCCAGCAGCTTAGACCGGGCGGGTCTGTTTTTT	CASSLDRAGLFF
TRBJ2-2	TRBV5-1	NA	NA	TGCGCCAGCAGCTTGTATGGACCCCGGAACACCGGGGAGCTGTTTTTT	CASSLYGPRNTGELFF
TRBJ2-5	TRBV14	NA	TRBD2	TGTGCCAGCAGCCACGCGGGGGAGGAGACCCAGTACTTC	CASSHAGEETQYF